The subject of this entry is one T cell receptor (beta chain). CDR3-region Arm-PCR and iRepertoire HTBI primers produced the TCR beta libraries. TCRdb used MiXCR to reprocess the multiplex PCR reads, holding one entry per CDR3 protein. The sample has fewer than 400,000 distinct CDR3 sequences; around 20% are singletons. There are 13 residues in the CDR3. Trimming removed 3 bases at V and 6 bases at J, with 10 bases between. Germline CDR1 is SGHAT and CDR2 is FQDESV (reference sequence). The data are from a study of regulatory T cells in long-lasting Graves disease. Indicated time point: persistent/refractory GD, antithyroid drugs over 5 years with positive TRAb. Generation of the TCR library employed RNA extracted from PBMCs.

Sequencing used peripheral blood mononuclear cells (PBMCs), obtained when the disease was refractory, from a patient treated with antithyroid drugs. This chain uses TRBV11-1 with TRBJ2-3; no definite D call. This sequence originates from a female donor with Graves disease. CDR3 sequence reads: CASSFDKKDTQYF. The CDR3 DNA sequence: TGTGCCAGCAGCTTCGATAAAAAGGATACGCAGTATTTT.